The 20 T cell receptor beta chains presented below share a single source sample, sequenced in a study of shared clonotypes between healthy human individuals. Produced via immunoSEQ multiplex PCR; TCRdb's table is partial and in-frame only. The repertoire consists of roughly 2.1 million clones, with about 92% occurring once and the leading ten covering over 1.5%. It was CD45RO-negative cells, positively selected for CCR7, that made up naive CD8 cells, with terminally differentiated effector memory CD45RA+ cells excluded. The source material was naive CD8+ T cells from PBMCs. These receptors were collected from a man aged 18 to 35 in good health. Some clones in this sample may be carry-over from other donors' samples.

The rearrangement joins TRBV27 to TRBJ1-4, with D possibly matching TRBD1 (5 bases). The CDR3 consists of 14 residues. Trimming removed 7 bases from V and 3 bases from J, with 12 bases in between. The germline CDR1 and CDR2 sequences are MNHEY and SMNVEV (reference sequence). CDR3 nucleotide sequence: TGTGCCAGCACCCCCGGGGGGTCTAATGAAAAACTGTTTTTT. Translated: CASTPGGSNEKLFF.

This clone was seen only once. V gene TRBV28 combines with J gene TRBJ2-7, with D perhaps matching TRBD2 (5 bases). CDR3 length: 14 residues. Looked up from germline, CDR1 is MDHEN and CDR2 is SYDVKM. V was cut by 3 bases and J by 3 bases, with 12 bases left in between. DNA for the CDR3: TGTGCCAGCAGTTTTGGACCCCGGGGCTACGAGCAGTACTTC. Amino acids: CASSFGPRGYEQYF.

V is TRBV9 and J is TRBJ2-1; D is ambiguous. Deletions cut 4 bases from V and 8 bases from J, with 10 bases between. This CDR3 contains 12 residues. In germline, CDR1 is SGDLS, CDR2 YYNGEE. CDR3 in amino acids: CASSTRRDEQFF. As DNA, the CDR3 is TGTGCCAGCAGCACCAGAAGGGATGAGCAGTTCTTC.

The gene calls are TRBV2 and TRBJ2-1, with no clear D. CDR3 size: 13 residues. V was pared by 7 bases and J by 3 bases, with 10 bases between. Germline-derived CDR1 and CDR2 are SNHLY and FYNNEI. CDR3 amino acids: CASIGVHYNEQFF. Written as DNA, the CDR3 is TGTGCCAGCATAGGTGTCCACTACAATGAGCAGTTCTTC.

The V call is TRBV5-4, the J call TRBJ2-7; D possibly matches TRBD1 or TRBD2 (5 bases each). The CDR3 consists of 14 residues. Trimming removed 7 bases from V and 3 bases from J, with 17 bases in between. Germline V gene data show CDR1 as SGHNT and CDR2 as YYREEE (reference sequence). The CDR3 is CASGADTSIYEQYF. The CDR3 nucleotides are TGTGCCAGCGGAGCGGACACGAGTATCTACGAGCAGTACTTC.

This chain links TRBV5-6 with TRBJ2-5; possibly TRBD1 for D (5 bases). Trimming shortened V by 4 bases and J by 5 bases, and 9 bases separated the two germline ends. Germline V CDR1 and CDR2: SGHDT, YYEEEE. This CDR3 has 12 residues. CDR3: CASSNRWETQYF. The CDR3, as DNA: TGTGCCAGCAGCAACAGGTGGGAGACCCAGTACTTC.

The chain combines TRBV9 with TRBJ1-5; D possibly corresponds to TRBD1 (5 bases). CDR1 is SGDLS and CDR2 is YYNGEE in the germline V gene. V was trimmed by 1 base and J by 1 base, leaving 9 bases between them. CDR3 length: 15 residues. The CDR3 sequence is CASSVKGLSNQPQHF. CDR3 nucleotides: TGTGCCAGCAGCGTAAAGGGGCTAAGCAATCAGCCCCAGCATTTT.

For this clone: Additional DNA sequences in this sample encode the identical CDR3. The chain joins TRBV28 to TRBJ1-1; weak D call: TRBD1 (5 bases). CDR1 and CDR2 from the germline V gene are MDHEN and SYDVKM. The CDR3 loop spans 15 amino acids. The ends were cut back, 0 bases at V and 1 base at J, with 9 bases in the middle. The CDR3 reads CASSLWAGQNTEAFF. The DNA for the CDR3 is TGTGCCAGCAGTTTATGGGCAGGGCAGAACACTGAAGCTTTCTTT.

A single count supports this clone. This sequence joins TRBV7-8 and TRBJ2-3; D unresolved. V was pared by 3 bases and J by 1 base, with 11 bases between. CDR1 is SGHVS, CDR2 FQNEAQ, per germline. This CDR3 spans 15 amino acids. This chain's CDR3 is CASSFGFSRTDTQYF. CDR3 in DNA: TGTGCCAGCAGCTTTGGCTTCTCGCGCACAGATACGCAGTATTTT.

The chain links TRBV27 to TRBJ2-7, with 8 bases fitting TRBD2. Germline loops: CDR1 MNHEY, CDR2 SMNVEV (reference sequence). After removal of 4 bases from V and 5 bases from J, the junction contained 13 bases not matched to a gene. The length of the CDR3 is 16 residues. The CDR3 region has the DNA TGTGCCAGCAGTTGGTTGGCGGGAGGTTCTCAGGACGAGCAGTACTTC. This codes for CASSWLAGGSQDEQYF.

CDR3 DNA: TGTGCCAGCAGCCCAAGTGGGGTGGGGCAGTACTTC. Encoded protein: CASSPSGVGQYF. The chain combines TRBV11-2 with TRBJ2-5; no clear D gene. V was trimmed by 5 bases and J by 11 bases, leaving 15 bases between them. The CDR3 is made up of 12 amino acids. Germline CDR1 reads SGHAT; CDR2 reads FQNNGV.

V usage is TRBV7-9 and J usage is TRBJ1-2; D is unclear. V lost 7 bases and J lost 3, with 21 bases in between. This CDR3 spans 16 amino acids. The germline V gene encodes CDR1 SEHNR and CDR2 FQNEAQ (reference sequence). This CDR3 is CASTSNLWEVDYGYTF. The CDR3 nucleotides are TGTGCCAGCACCTCTAACCTATGGGAAGTTGACTATGGCTACACCTTC.

The chain carries TRBV16 and TRBJ1-2, with D unclear. The germline V gene has CDR1 KGHSY and CDR2 FQNENV. V was pared by 0 bases and J by 8 bases, with 13 bases between. The CDR3 loop spans 14 amino acids. The CDR3 region has the DNA TGTGCCAGCAGCCAATCACGAGGGATGGAGGGCTACACCTTC. Protein: CASSQSRGMEGYTF. The variable domain in full, with the rest retrieved from reference TRBV16 and TRBJ1-2, is GEEVAQTPKHLVRGEGQKAKLYCAPIKGHSYVFWYQQVLKNEFKFLISFQNENVFDETGMPKERFSAKCLPNSPCSLEIQATKLEDSAVYFCASSQSRGMEGYTFGSGTRLTVV.

The CDR3 DNA reads TGTGCCAGCAGTGAAGGATGGCTGTCCGGGGAGCTGTTTTTT. Translation gives CASSEGWLSGELFF. The rearrangement links TRBV6-1 to TRBJ2-2; D call uncertain. Germline V gives CDR1 MNHNS, CDR2 SASEGT. This CDR3 is built from 14 residues. V lost 1 base and J 6 bases, leaving 9 bases between the germline ends.

The V and J genes are TRBV9 and TRBJ1-1; 8 bases fit TRBD1. The V and J ends lost 4 bases and 1 base, in that order; junction bases with no gene match: 6. Germline CDR1 is SGDLS and CDR2 is YYNGEE. The CDR3 consists of 15 residues. CDR3 coding DNA: TGTGCCAGCAGCCCAGGGGGCGGTGGGAACACTGAAGCTTTCTTT. Translation gives CASSPGGGGNTEAFF.

The genes are TRBV14 and TRBJ2-7; 7 positions match TRBD2. V shed 0 bases, J shed 2 bases, and the junction held 10 bases outside the gene matches. Germline V gives CDR1 SGHDN, CDR2 FVKESK. CDR3 length: 17 amino acids. CDR3 in DNA: TGTGCCAGCAGCCAAGATCGGGGCGGGAGCAGGCCCTACGAGCAGTACTTC. It specifies CASSQDRGGSRPYEQYF.

This clone was seen once. The chain is built from TRBV28 and TRBJ2-7; D unresolved. Trimming stripped 6 bases from V and 5 bases from J, with 8 bases between. CDR3 length: 11 amino acids. Germline V CDR1 and CDR2: MDHEN, SYDVKM. The CDR3 DNA follows: TGTGCCAGCAGGTTCCAGGACGAGCAGTACTTC. Protein: CASRFQDEQYF.

The V gene is TRBV4-1, the J gene TRBJ2-7; 7 bases match TRBD2. Germline V gives CDR1 MGHRA, CDR2 YSYEKL. CDR3 size: 15 residues. V was pared by 0 bases and J by 4 bases, with 6 bases of the junction left unmatched. The DNA for the CDR3 is TGCGCCAGCAGCCAAGATATGGGTAGCGGGTACGAGCAGTACTTC. This codes for CASSQDMGSGYEQYF.

The V and J genes are TRBV7-2 and TRBJ2-1; 10 nucleotides align to TRBD2. Trimming cost V 6 bases and J 5 bases; bases outside gene matches: 7. This CDR3 is built from 15 residues. Germline values: CDR1 SGHTA, CDR2 FQGNSA. The CDR3, as DNA: TGTGCCAGCAGACAGAGCGGGAGGGTGAACAATGAGCAGTTCTTC. Protein: CASRQSGRVNNEQFF.

The chain joins TRBV27 to TRBJ2-2; no reliable D call. There are 14 residues in the CDR3. CDR1 and CDR2 from the germline V gene are MNHEY and SMNVEV (reference sequence). V lost 4 bases, J lost 7 bases, and 13 bases lay in between. CDR3 region: CASSWVGRGGELFF. CDR3 sequence (DNA): TGTGCCAGCAGTTGGGTAGGTCGAGGCGGGGAGCTGTTTTTT.